The 29 T cell receptor beta chains reported below all come from one sample, sequenced in a study of blood T cell repertoires in COVID-19. Repertoires were generated with immunoSEQ multiplex PCR, while TCRdb's copy carries only in-frame clones and drops some. The table includes about 190,000 clones, more than 60% detected once. Sequencing input: peripheral blood. Receptors were obtained from a woman in her forties or fifties with acute or convalescent COVID-19.

This clone was seen many times. V gene TRBV9 combines with J gene TRBJ1-2; D remains unclear. Germline V gene data show CDR1 as SGDLS and CDR2 as YYNGEE. Trimming took off 0 bases at V and 8 bases at J, with 20 bases between the two ends. CDR3 size: 16 residues. The CDR3 region is CASSVVPGSQWEGYTF. Here the CDR3 DNA reads TGTGCCAGCAGCGTAGTGCCCGGTTCTCAATGGGAGGGCTACACCTTC.

CDR3 coding DNA: TGTGCCAGCAGCGAGACTAGCGGGAAGACAGATACGCAGTATTTT. This gives the protein CASSETSGKTDTQYF. The chain is built from TRBV5-4 and TRBJ2-3; 11 nucleotides align to TRBD2. Looked up from germline, CDR1 is SGHNT and CDR2 is YYREEE (reference sequence). CDR3 length: 15 amino acids. Trimming took 4 bases from V and 3 from J; bases not matched to a gene: 4.

The gene calls are TRBV7-2 and TRBJ2-7, with 10 bases fitting TRBD1. Germline CDR1 reads SGHTA; CDR2 reads FQGNSA. V dropped 5 bases and J dropped 6; count of bases not matched to a gene: 13. The length of the CDR3 is 16 residues. The CDR3 nucleotides are TGTGCCAGCAGCCGTGGACAGGGGGGCTCCCGGGGCGAGCAGTACTTC. It is translated as CASSRGQGGSRGEQYF.

The table lists this clone with a count of one. The rearrangement joins TRBV3-1 (or the pseudogene TRBV3-2) to TRBJ2-3; a weak D match, TRBD2 (5 bases). The CDR3 is 17 amino acids. Trimming removed 0 bases from V and 0 bases from J, with 13 bases in between. Germline CDR1 is LGHDT and CDR2 is YNNKEL (reference sequence). The CDR3 bases are TGTGCCAGCAGCCAAGACCTCGTGGGGAGAAGCACAGATACGCAGTATTTT. It encodes CASSQDLVGRSTDTQYF.

This chain uses TRBV6-5 with TRBJ1-2; 7 nucleotides agree with TRBD1. Germline V CDR1 and CDR2: MNHEY, SVGAGI. V was clipped by 2 bases and J by 5 bases; unmatched bases: 2. The length of the CDR3 is 13 residues. DNA for the CDR3: TGTGCCAGCAGTTACGGGGGACAGTATGGCTACACCTTC. Amino acid sequence: CASSYGGQYGYTF.

This clone was counted a few times. This chain uses TRBV11-2 with TRBJ2-7; maybe TRBD2 (6 bases). Trimming shortened V by 4 bases and J by 5 bases, and 18 bases separated the two germline ends. The CDR3 is 15 residues long. CDR1 is SGHAT, CDR2 FQNNGV, per germline. CDR3: CASSSRRGGFDEQYF. CDR3 DNA sequence: TGTGCCAGCAGCTCAAGGCGGGGAGGATTCGACGAGCAGTACTTC.

The J gene is TRBJ2-7, the V gene TRBV19, with D possibly TRBD2 on 6 matching bases. The CDR3 contains 14 residues. CDR1 and CDR2 (germline): LNHDA, SQIVND (reference sequence). V lost 5 bases, J lost 1 base, and 12 bases lay in between. The CDR3 region is CASSAMTSSYEQYF. The DNA of the CDR3 is TGTGCCAGTAGTGCTATGACTAGTTCCTACGAGCAGTACTTC.

This clone was observed a few times. The chain joins TRBV7-9 to TRBJ2-2; TRBD1 might be the D (6 bases). Germline CDR1 is SEHNR and CDR2 is FQNEAQ (reference sequence). The CDR3 has 15 amino acids. V lost 2 bases and J lost 4, with 11 bases in between. The CDR3 here is CASSLLTGTTGELFF. Written as DNA, the CDR3 is TGTGCCAGCAGCTTATTAACAGGGACCACCGGGGAGCTGTTTTTT.

This chain joins TRBV19 and TRBJ1-5, with D possibly matching TRBD1 (6 bases). The CDR3 is 17 amino acids. Trimming pared 6 bases from V and 1 base from J, leaving 19 bases between. Germline loops: CDR1 LNHDA, CDR2 SQIVND (reference sequence). CDR3: CASSLNRAKMSNQPQHF. The CDR3 nucleotides are TGTGCCAGTAGCCTAAACAGGGCCAAAATGAGCAATCAGCCCCAGCATTTT.

For the CDR3, the DNA is TGTGCCAGTAGTATAGTCGGGGGATACAATGAGCAGTTCTTC. This codes for CASSIVGGYNEQFF. The chain links TRBV19 to TRBJ2-1, with D possibly being TRBD2 (6 bases). The germline V gene has CDR1 LNHDA and CDR2 SQIVND (reference sequence). V lost 1 base and J 4 bases, leaving 8 bases between the germline ends. The CDR3 consists of 14 residues.

The chain combines TRBV18 with TRBJ1-2; 8 nucleotides match TRBD1. The germline gives CDR1 KGHSH, CDR2 LQKENI. This CDR3 spans 16 amino acids. J was trimmed by 1 base and V by 3 bases; bases with no gene match: 7. The CDR3 protein is CASSPNQGAGNYGYTF. The CDR3 DNA reads as TGTGCCAGCTCACCGAACCAGGGGGCCGGTAACTATGGCTACACCTTC.

This chain uses TRBV19 with TRBJ2-1, with D possibly TRBD1 on 6 matching bases. The CDR3 totals 17 residues. Per germline, CDR1 LNHDA and CDR2 SQIVND (reference sequence). Trimming took off 5 bases at V and 0 bases at J, with 17 bases between the two ends. The CDR3 DNA reads TGTGCCAGTAGTTTAAACCCCGGACAGAGCTCCTACAATGAGCAGTTCTTC. This sequence encodes CASSLNPGQSSYNEQFF.

This clone was found many times. J is TRBJ2-5 and V is TRBV30, with 7 bases matching TRBD2. CDR1 and CDR2 (germline): GTSNPN, SVGIG (reference sequence). The CDR3 loop spans 15 amino acids. V trimming: 0 bases; J trimming: 5 bases; junction bases outside the gene matches: 9. The CDR3 bases are TGTGCCTGGAGTGTACGGGGGAGGGCCCGGGAGACCCAGTACTTC. It translates to CAWSVRGRARETQYF.

This chain connects TRBV2 to TRBJ1-3; D gene uncertain. Deletions cut 7 bases from V and 4 bases from J, with 14 bases between. CDR1 and CDR2 (germline): SNHLY, FYNNEI. The CDR3 totals 14 residues. CDR3 sequence reads: CASKEGSAGNTIYF. CDR3 DNA: TGTGCCAGCAAGGAGGGCTCAGCGGGAAACACCATATATTTT.

The chain uses TRBV6-6 and TRBJ1-3; 8 nucleotides line up with TRBD1. Per germline, CDR1 MNHNY and CDR2 SVGAGI (reference sequence). With 7 bases clipped from V and 1 base from J, the junction kept 9 bases outside the gene matches. The CDR3 sequence is 16 residues long. The CDR3 reads CASTGGQAISGNTIYF. CDR3 in DNA: TGTGCCAGCACCGGGGGACAGGCGATTTCTGGAAACACCATATATTTT.

The V and J genes are TRBV5-6 and TRBJ2-5, with 7 bases fitting TRBD1. Germline CDR1 and CDR2: SGHDT and YYEEEE. The CDR3 is 15 residues long. J lost 5 bases, V lost 1 base, and 8 bases had no gene match. The DNA for the CDR3 is TGTGCCAGCAGCTTGATCAACAGGGGACAGGAGACCCAGTACTTC. This encodes CASSLINRGQETQYF.

V and J are TRBV11-2 and TRBJ1-4; TRBD1 aligns across 11 bases. J was trimmed by 7 bases and V by 5 bases; bases with no gene match: 9. The CDR3 sequence is 16 residues long. Germline lookup yields CDR1 SGHAT and CDR2 FQNNGV. For the CDR3, the DNA is TGTGCCAGCAGCCGAGGGACAGGGGGTATGGGTGAAAAACTGTTTTTT. The encoded protein is CASSRGTGGMGEKLFF. Variable domain in full (rest from reference TRBV11-2 and TRBJ1-4): EAGVAQSPRYKIIEKRQSVAFWCNPISGHATLYWYQQILGQGPKLLIQFQNNGVVDDSQLPKDRFSAERLKGVDSTLKIQPAKLEDSAVYLCASSRGTGGMGEKLFFGSGTQLSVL.

The genes are TRBV7-2 and TRBJ2-1; D call uncertain. The CDR3 runs 13 residues. Germline V gene lookup returns CDR1 SGHTA and CDR2 FQGNSA. The V end lost 0 bases, the J end lost 9 bases, and 9 bases lay between the germline ends. The CDR3 spells CASSLARGFEQFF. CDR3 nucleotides: TGTGCCAGCAGCTTAGCGCGAGGTTTTGAGCAGTTCTTC.

The V call is TRBV7-8, the J call TRBJ1-2; D unresolved. Trimming left V 5 bases short and J 5 bases short, with 15 bases between. The CDR3 runs 14 residues. The germline V gene has CDR1 SGHVS and CDR2 FQNEAQ. CDR3 DNA: TGTGCCAGCAGCCCAGAGGTTTATGTTTATGGCTACACCTTC. This encodes CASSPEVYVYGYTF.

This chain connects TRBV2 to TRBJ1-5; D gene uncertain. The V end was cut by 5 bases, the J end by 0 bases, with 5 bases between. The germline CDR1 and CDR2 sequences are SNHLY and FYNNEI. The CDR3 covers 13 residues. The CDR3 DNA sequence: TGTGCCAGCAGTAAATATAGCAATCAGCCCCAGCATTTT. Encoded protein: CASSKYSNQPQHF.

This chain connects TRBV6-1 to TRBJ2-3, with a possible D match to TRBD2 (7 bases). Germline CDR1 MNHNS, CDR2 SASEGT. The ends were cut back, 1 base at V and 7 bases at J, with 15 bases in the middle. The CDR3 totals 15 residues. The CDR3 reads CASSEEAGAVHTQYF. The CDR3 DNA reads as TGTGCCAGCAGTGAAGAGGCGGGGGCCGTCCATACGCAGTATTTT.

In its sample, this clone was seen a few times. J is TRBJ2-2 and V is TRBV7-6; possible D gene TRBD1, 7 bases. The CDR3 is made up of 15 amino acids. V shed 4 bases and J shed 1 base, with 10 bases lying between them. In germline, CDR1 is SGHVS, CDR2 FNYEAQ. The CDR3 is CASSYRGGNTGELFF. The CDR3, as DNA: TGTGCCAGCAGCTACAGGGGAGGGAACACCGGGGAGCTGTTTTTT.

This chain connects TRBV20-1 to TRBJ2-4; possible D gene TRBD2, 6 bases. Trimming shortened V by 4 bases and J by 16 bases, and 17 bases separated the two germline ends. CDR1 DFQATT and CDR2 SNEGSKA come from the germline V gene (reference sequence). The CDR3 spans 11 residues. CDR3 nucleotide sequence: TGCAGTGCTACCACCTGGGGGGACCACTACTTC. Amino acid sequence: CSATTWGDHYF.

V is TRBV15 and J is TRBJ2-7, with TRBD1 matching 8 bases. V lost 3 bases to trimming and J lost 1 base; unmatched junction nucleotides: 5. Per the germline V gene, CDR1 is LNHNV and CDR2 is YYDKDF (reference sequence). The CDR3 is made up of 15 amino acids. The CDR3 spells CATSRDGQGSYEQYF. CDR3 sequence (DNA): TGTGCCACCAGCAGGGATGGACAGGGATCCTACGAGCAGTACTTC.

This clone was counted a single time. V usage is TRBV11-3 and J usage is TRBJ2-3; a weak D match, TRBD2 (6 bases). V was shortened by 3 bases and J by 3 bases, with 13 bases between the two germline ends. Per germline, CDR1 SGHNT and CDR2 YENEEA. This CDR3 is built from 15 residues. The CDR3: CASSLSGLLTDTQYF. The CDR3 coding sequence is TGTGCCAGCAGCTTGAGCGGGCTGCTAACAGATACGCAGTATTTT.

For this clone: An end of the junction differs from the germline gene, which may be a read error. The chain recombines TRBV6-5 with TRBJ2-7; D is possibly TRBD2 (5 bases). Per germline, CDR1 MNHEY and CDR2 SVGAGI. The length of the CDR3 is 15 residues. The DNA for the CDR3 is TGTGCCAGCAATTACGACTACCTCACCTCCTACGAGCAGTACTTC. It translates to CASNYDYLTSYEQYF.

The chain links TRBV2 to TRBJ1-5; a possible D gene is TRBD1 (5 bases). The germline V gene has CDR1 SNHLY and CDR2 FYNNEI. This CDR3 has 15 residues. V was shortened by 6 bases and J by 2 bases, with 14 bases between the two germline ends. This chain's CDR3 is CASRGQRGGNQPQHF. The CDR3 coding sequence is TGTGCCAGCAGGGGCCAACGGGGGGGCAATCAGCCCCAGCATTTT.

Concerning this clone itself: Other nucleotide sequences in the sample specify the same CDR3. V gene TRBV28 combines with J gene TRBJ2-6, with a tentative D call TRBD2 (7 bases). V dropped 3 bases and J dropped 4 bases, with 10 bases sitting between them. Germline V gene sequence: CDR1 MDHEN, CDR2 SYDVKM. This CDR3 region has 15 residues. CDR3 in amino acids: CASSLGGAGANVLTF. CDR3 in DNA: TGTGCCAGCAGTTTGGGGGGGGCCGGGGCCAACGTCCTGACTTTC.

This chain joins TRBV11-3 and TRBJ1-6; no clear D gene. The CDR3 runs to 16 residues. Trimming shortened V by 3 bases and J by 2 bases, and 11 bases separated the two germline ends. CDR1 SGHNT and CDR2 YENEEA come from the germline V gene. CDR3 in amino acids: CASSLPFRAYNSPLHF. CDR3 DNA sequence: TGTGCCAGCAGCTTGCCCTTTCGGGCCTATAATTCACCCCTCCACTTT.